Each of the 7 T cell receptor beta chains below was sequenced from the same sample in a study of identical twins. TCRdb re-called the 5' RACE reads through MiXCR, storing one row per CDR3 protein. The sample consists of hundreds of thousands of distinct CDR3 sequences, 20% to 25% of them appearing once. The data also belong to a second study, concerning yellow fever vaccine responses in identical twins.

The sequencing sample was made of CD4+ T cells sorted from blood. The origin of the receptors is a woman aged 18-30 years in good health.

The chain recombines TRBV11-2 with TRBJ1-1; possibly TRBD1 for D (5 bases). Germline CDR1 SGHAT, CDR2 FQNNGV. CDR3 length: 16 amino acids. V gave up 5 bases and J gave up 1 base, with 17 bases separating them. CDR3 nucleotides: TGTGCCAGCAGCATCTCCCTAGGACAAAAGAACACTGAAGCTTTCTTT. Its translation is CASSISLGQKNTEAFF.

The DNA for the CDR3 is TGTGCCATCAGGCCAGGGACTAGCGGGAGTACGCAGTATTTT. Amino acid sequence: CAIRPGTSGSTQYF. The V gene is TRBV10-3, the J gene TRBJ2-3; 14 nucleotides align to TRBD2. The CDR3 has 14 amino acids. The V gene's germline CDR1 is ENHRY and CDR2 SYGVKD. The J segment lost 8 bases and the V segment lost 6 bases, leaving 4 bases of the junction unmatched.

This clonotype was counted only a few times. This chain connects TRBV7-6 to TRBJ2-2, with 9 bases fitting TRBD1. In germline, CDR1 is SGHVS, CDR2 FNYEAQ. This CDR3 contains 15 residues. The V segment lost 5 bases and the J segment 3 bases; nucleotides outside the gene matches: 4. This CDR3 reads CASSLRTGDTGELFF. The CDR3 bases are TGTGCCAGCAGCCTTCGGACAGGGGACACCGGGGAGCTGTTTTTT.

The rearrangement uses TRBV12-3 or TRBV12-4 and TRBJ1-6; possible D gene TRBD1, 6 bases. Trimming removed 5 bases from V and 3 bases from J, with 17 bases in between. The CDR3 totals 17 residues. The CDR3 nucleotides are TGTGCCAGCAGTCCCGGCCAAGGGGGATTCTATAATTCACCCCTCCACTTT. This sequence encodes CASSPGQGGFYNSPLHF.

The rearrangement joins TRBV2 to TRBJ1-4, with D maybe TRBD1 (5 bases). Germline V lookup: CDR1 SNHLY, CDR2 FYNNEI. This CDR3 spans 14 amino acids. The germline V and J ends were trimmed by 6 bases and 0 bases, with 8 bases remaining between them. The CDR3 region has the DNA TGTGCCAGCAGCGAGACAGCAACTAATGAAAAACTGTTTTTT. Amino acids: CASSETATNEKLFF.

The chain links TRBV4-1 to TRBJ2-5, with D perhaps TRBD2 (5 bases). This CDR3 is built from 16 residues. The germline V gene encodes CDR1 MGHRA and CDR2 YSYEKL. V was cut by 0 bases and J by 1 base, with 12 bases left in between. CDR3: CASSQERSSPQETQYF. The CDR3 nucleotides read TGCGCCAGCAGCCAAGAACGTTCTAGCCCCCAAGAGACCCAGTACTTC.

This clonotype was counted between two and nine times. This chain connects TRBV5-1 to TRBJ2-1, with a tentative D call TRBD2 (6 bases). V lost 4 bases and J 5 bases, leaving 13 bases between the germline ends. This CDR3 has 14 amino acids. Germline lookup yields CDR1 SGHRS and CDR2 YFSETQ. The CDR3 nucleotides read TGCGCCAGCAGCACGAGGGACTTAAACAATGAGCAGTTCTTC. It yields the protein CASSTRDLNNEQFF.